This T cell receptor beta chain is drawn from a study of blood T cell repertoires in COVID-19 (dated by TCRdb to 2019 to 2021). Concerning the study at large: Collaborator samples came from the United States, Italy and Spain and covered acute and convalescent phases of COVID-19. The repertoires were released in a freely available public database intended as a resource for research on the immune response to SARS-CoV-2. The prospective study material was composed of cDNA or gDNA derived from T cells, B-cell-depleted T cells, or PBMCs. The dataset comprised deeply sampled blood TCRbeta repertoires from subjects exposed to, actively infected with, or recovered from COVID-19. HLA class I and class II types, where available, came from metadata supplied by the sample provider rather than from assay-based typing. A de-identified subject ID, COVID-19 status, age in years and sex were almost always included in the sample metadata. The samples were drawn from the first 160 participants of the ongoing ImmuneRACE study and from 950 to 1,500 subjects provided by 6 global collaborators.

The CDR3 spans 13 residues, from the cysteine through the phenylalanine. Only CDR3 DNA remains: 39 bases, in frame from the first base. V loses 6 bases at its end and J loses 8 bases; junction bases beyond the gene matches: 8. The germline V gene (reference sequence) supplies CDR1 SEHNR and CDR2 FQNEAQ. TCRbeta CDR3 regions were amplified from genomic DNA using the immunoSEQ Assay, a bias-controlled multiplex PCR. Per the original workflow: The number of nucleated cells in each sample was estimated by amplification of reference gene primers within the assay. To quantify the absolute abundance of each unique TCRbeta CDR3 rearrangement, sequence reads were collapsed and filtered. For each sample, productive Simpson clonality was calculated by taking the square root of Simpson's diversity index across productive rearrangements. TCRdb mirrors the immuneACCESS table, restricted to in-frame sequences. Some clones are absent from its copies; in checked studies, under half trace to an unresolved V gene, and the reason for the others is unknown. That table gives V, J and clone size, and the DNA gave D and trimming. In this sample the table shows roughly 250,000 clones, roughly 81% of which occur a single time. The ten largest make up around 0.98% of the sample.

Results and caveats for the whole study, not just this receptor: The quantity of clinical and demographic metadata differed by source and by participant and was supplied without curation.

To note about this clone: Which antigen it targets is not known. No base quality values were provided; no much bigger clone lies one nucleotide off.

Collaborating institutions collected whole blood in K2EDTA tubes following their own protocols. Collaborator samples were shipped for TCRbeta analysis as frozen whole blood, isolated PBMCs, or DNA extracted from either sample type. The rearranged segments are TRBV7-9 and TRBJ1-1; 8 bases in between match TRBD1. This receptor was obtained from a middle-aged man with acute or convalescent COVID-19. Sequenced sample: peripheral blood. The CDR3 amino acid sequence is: CASRKTTGEEAFF. The bases are TGTGCCAGCAGGAAGACGACAGGGGAGGAAGCTTTCTTT.